This T cell receptor (beta chain) was identified in a study of blood T cell repertoires in COVID-19. The method was immunoSEQ multiplex PCR; TCRdb's version includes in-frame clones alone and lacks a portion of them. The sample includes about 260,000 clones, roughly 80% of them seen just once. This CDR3 is 14 amino acids long. From germline, CDR1 is SQVTM and CDR2 ANQGSEA. V shed 4 bases and J shed 5 bases, with 18 bases lying between them. This chain connects TRBV29-1 to TRBJ2-7; the D gene is possibly TRBD1 (6 bases). The sample was peripheral blood. The TCR was taken from a man aged 55 to 70 with acute or convalescent COVID-19. The CDR3 bases are TGCAGCGTTGGGGTGGGACAAACTCGGAACGAGCAGTACTTC. It is translated as CSVGVGQTRNEQYF.